This TCR beta chain originates from a study of metastatic and nonmetastatic thyroid tumors. Background on the study: A comparison of repertoires was made across blood and tumor or nodule tissue from malignant and benign thyroid patients.

Before thyroid surgery, none of the patients had received any treatment. This clone was picked up many times. Its antigen remains unknown. This CDR3 spans 12 amino acids. Germline-derived CDR1 and CDR2 are MDHEN and SYDVKM. V was pared by 6 bases and J by 12 bases, with 18 bases between. General study findings and limits: Malignant thyroid tumors reportedly had TCR beta diversity that was significantly higher than in benign nodules, in blood and tumor.

Authors' methods: The authors used CDR3 differences across clinicopathological groups to build a distant-metastasis classifier for papillary thyroid cancer. Using MiXCR, TCRdb reanalyzed the PCR reads. For this entry, the V and J calls and clone size follow TCRdb and not the study's own pipeline. The sample holds about 82,000 clones; approximately 12% are singletons and the top ten take approximately 10%. The sequenced sample consisted of tumor tissue. The chain is built from TRBV28 and TRBJ2-7; D is possibly TRBD1 (6 bases). This clonotype originated in a female donor with papillary thyroid cancer or a benign thyroid nodule (not recorded which). Some clones in this sample may be carry-over from other donors' samples. The CDR3 protein is CASSTPPGHVYF. The CDR3 bases are TGTGCCAGCAGCACTCCGCCGGGACACGTGTACTTC.